The sequence of this T cell receptor (beta chain) was determined in a study of human versus mouse CDR3 diversity and MHC coevolution. Trimming at V came to 5 bases and at J to 5 bases, leaving 11 bases not matched to a gene. The CDR3 runs 15 residues. CDR1 SGHDN and CDR2 FVKESK come from the germline V gene. This table comes from immunoSEQ multiplex PCR, and its TCRdb copy is limited to in-frame clones, with some not included. This table has about 73,000 clones, 85% to 95% appearing once. V and J are TRBV14 and TRBJ2-5; TRBD2 aligns across 7 bases. Sequencing input: naive CD4+ T cells from blood. Subset noted: CD45RO-negative CD62L-positive naive CD4 T cells. The TCR comes from a person between 30 and 69 years old in good health. The CDR3: CASSYSLAELETQYF. CDR3 DNA sequence: TGTGCCAGCAGCTATAGTCTAGCGGAGTTGGAGACCCAGTACTTC.